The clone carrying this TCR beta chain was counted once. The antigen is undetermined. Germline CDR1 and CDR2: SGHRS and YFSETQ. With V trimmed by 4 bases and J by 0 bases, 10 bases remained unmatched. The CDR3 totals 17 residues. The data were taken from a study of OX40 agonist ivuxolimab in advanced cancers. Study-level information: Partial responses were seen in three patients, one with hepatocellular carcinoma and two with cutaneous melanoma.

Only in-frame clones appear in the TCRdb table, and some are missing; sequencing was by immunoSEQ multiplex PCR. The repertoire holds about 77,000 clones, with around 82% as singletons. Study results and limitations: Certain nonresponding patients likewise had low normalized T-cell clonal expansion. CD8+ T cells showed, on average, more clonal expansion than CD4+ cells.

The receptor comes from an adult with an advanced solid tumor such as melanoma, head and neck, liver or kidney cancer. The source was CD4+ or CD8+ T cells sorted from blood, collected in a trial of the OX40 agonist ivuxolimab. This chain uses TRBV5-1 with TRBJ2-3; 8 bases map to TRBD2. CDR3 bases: TGCGCCAGCAGCCCCACATATAGCGGGGTAAGCACAGATACGCAGTATTTT. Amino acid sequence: CASSPTYSGVSTDTQYF. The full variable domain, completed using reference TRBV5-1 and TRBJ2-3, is KAGVTQTPRYLIKTRGQQVTLSCSPISGHRSVSWYQQTPGQGLQFLFEYFSETQRNKGNFPGRFSGRQFSNSRSEMNVSTLELGDSALYLCASSPTYSGVSTDTQYFGPGTRLTVL.